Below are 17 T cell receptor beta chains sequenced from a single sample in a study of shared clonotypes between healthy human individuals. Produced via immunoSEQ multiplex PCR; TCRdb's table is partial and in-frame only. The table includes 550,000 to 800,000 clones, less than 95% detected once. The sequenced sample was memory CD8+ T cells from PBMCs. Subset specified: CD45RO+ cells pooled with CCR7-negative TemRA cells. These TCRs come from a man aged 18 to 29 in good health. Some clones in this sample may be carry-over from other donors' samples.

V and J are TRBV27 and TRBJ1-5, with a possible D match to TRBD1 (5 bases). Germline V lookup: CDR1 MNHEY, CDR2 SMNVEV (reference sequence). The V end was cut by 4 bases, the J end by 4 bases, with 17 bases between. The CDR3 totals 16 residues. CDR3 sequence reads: CASSSGGWAGNQPQHF. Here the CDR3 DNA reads TGTGCCAGCAGTTCGGGGGGGTGGGCAGGTAATCAGCCCCAGCATTTT.

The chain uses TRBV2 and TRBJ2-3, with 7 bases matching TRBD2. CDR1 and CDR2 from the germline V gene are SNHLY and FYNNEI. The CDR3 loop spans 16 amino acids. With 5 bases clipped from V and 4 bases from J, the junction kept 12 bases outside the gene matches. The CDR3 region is CASSWTLLARSDTQYF. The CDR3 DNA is TGTGCCAGCAGTTGGACTTTACTAGCGAGGTCAGATACGCAGTATTTT.

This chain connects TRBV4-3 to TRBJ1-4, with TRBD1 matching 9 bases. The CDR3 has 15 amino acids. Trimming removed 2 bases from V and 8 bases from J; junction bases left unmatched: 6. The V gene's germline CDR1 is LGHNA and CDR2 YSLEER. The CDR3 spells CASSQKDRGGEKLFF. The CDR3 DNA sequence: TGCGCCAGCAGCCAAAAGGACAGGGGAGGGGAAAAACTGTTTTTT.

The CDR3 protein is CASSAHPEGALSTDTQYF. CDR3 coding DNA: TGTGCCAGCAGCGCCCACCCCGAGGGGGCACTTAGCACAGATACGCAGTATTTT. This chain joins TRBV9 and TRBJ2-3; TRBD1 matches 7 bases. V shed 3 bases and J 0 bases; nucleotides not matched to a gene: 13. Germline V gives CDR1 SGDLS, CDR2 YYNGEE. This CDR3 is built from 18 residues.

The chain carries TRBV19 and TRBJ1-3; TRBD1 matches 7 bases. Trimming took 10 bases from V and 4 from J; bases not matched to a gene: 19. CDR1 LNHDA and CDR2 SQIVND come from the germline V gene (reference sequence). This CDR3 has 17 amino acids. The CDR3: CATTKGTVAFAGNTIYF. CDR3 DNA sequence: TGTGCCACTACCAAGGGGACAGTCGCGTTTGCAGGAAACACCATATATTTT.

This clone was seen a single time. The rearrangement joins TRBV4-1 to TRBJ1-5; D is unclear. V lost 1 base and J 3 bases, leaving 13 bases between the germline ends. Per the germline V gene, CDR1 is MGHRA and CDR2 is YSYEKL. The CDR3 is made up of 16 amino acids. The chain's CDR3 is CASSQAPGQLNQPQHF. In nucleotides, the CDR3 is TGCGCCAGCAGCCAAGCACCGGGTCAGCTCAATCAGCCCCAGCATTTT.

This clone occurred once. CDR3 region: CASGQGVRSNQPQHF. DNA of the CDR3: TGTGCCAGCGGACAGGGGGTCAGGAGCAATCAGCCCCAGCATTTT. The chain employs TRBV6-1 and TRBJ1-5; 10 bases match TRBD1. The V segment lost 8 bases and the J segment 1 base; nucleotides outside the gene matches: 5. CDR1 and CDR2 from the germline V gene are MNHNS and SASEGT. CDR3 length: 15 residues.

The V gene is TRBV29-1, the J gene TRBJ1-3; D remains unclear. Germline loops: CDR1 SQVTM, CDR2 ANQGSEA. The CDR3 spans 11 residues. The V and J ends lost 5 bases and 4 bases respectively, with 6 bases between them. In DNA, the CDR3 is TGCAGCGTTCCCCAGGGAAACACCATATATTTT. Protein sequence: CSVPQGNTIYF.

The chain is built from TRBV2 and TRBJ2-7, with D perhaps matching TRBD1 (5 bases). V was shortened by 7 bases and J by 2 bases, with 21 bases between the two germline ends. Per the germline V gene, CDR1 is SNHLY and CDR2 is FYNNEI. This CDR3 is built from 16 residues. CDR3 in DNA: TGTGCCAGCATCCTTTGGGGCGGATTGGGGCCCTACGAGCAGTACTTC. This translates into CASILWGGLGPYEQYF.

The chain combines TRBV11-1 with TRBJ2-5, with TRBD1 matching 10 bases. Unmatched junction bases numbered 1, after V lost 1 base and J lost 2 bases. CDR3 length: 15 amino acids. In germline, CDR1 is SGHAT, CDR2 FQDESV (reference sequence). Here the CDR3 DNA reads TGTGCCAGCAGCTTAGAGGACAGGGGGCAAGAGACCCAGTACTTC. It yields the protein CASSLEDRGQETQYF. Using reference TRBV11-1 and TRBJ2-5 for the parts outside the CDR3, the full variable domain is EAEVAQSPRYKITEKSQAVAFWCDPISGHATLYWYRQILGQGPELLVQFQDESVVDDSQLPKDRFSAERLKGVDSTLKIQPAELGDSAMYLCASSLEDRGQETQYFGPGTRLLVL.

CDR3 sequence: CASSQDRDWEQYEQYF. The CDR3 DNA is TGCGCCAGCAGCCAAGACAGGGACTGGGAGCAATACGAGCAGTACTTC. V is TRBV4-1 and J is TRBJ2-7, with D maybe TRBD2 (6 bases). CDR3 length: 16 residues. Between the trimmed V and J ends, which lost 0 bases and 4 bases, there was a span of 16 bases. CDR1 is MGHRA, CDR2 YSYEKL, per germline.

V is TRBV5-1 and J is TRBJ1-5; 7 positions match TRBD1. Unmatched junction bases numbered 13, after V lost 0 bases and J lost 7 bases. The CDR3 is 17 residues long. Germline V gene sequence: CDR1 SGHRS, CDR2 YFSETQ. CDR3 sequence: CASSLATVDRVAQPQHF. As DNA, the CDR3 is TGCGCCAGCAGCTTGGCCACTGTCGACAGGGTCGCGCAGCCCCAGCATTTT.

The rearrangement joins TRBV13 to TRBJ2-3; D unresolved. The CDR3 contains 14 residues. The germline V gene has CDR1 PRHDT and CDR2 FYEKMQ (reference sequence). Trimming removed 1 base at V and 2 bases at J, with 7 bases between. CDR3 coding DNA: TGTGCCAGCAGCTTAGCGGAAACCACAGATACGCAGTATTTT. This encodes CASSLAETTDTQYF.

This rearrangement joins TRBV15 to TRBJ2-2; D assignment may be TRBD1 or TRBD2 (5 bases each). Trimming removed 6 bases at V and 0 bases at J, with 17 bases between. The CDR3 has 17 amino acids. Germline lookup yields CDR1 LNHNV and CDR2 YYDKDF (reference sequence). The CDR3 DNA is TGTGCCACCAGGGGAGAGGACCGGGGCACGAACACCGGGGAGCTGTTTTTT. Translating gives CATRGEDRGTNTGELFF.

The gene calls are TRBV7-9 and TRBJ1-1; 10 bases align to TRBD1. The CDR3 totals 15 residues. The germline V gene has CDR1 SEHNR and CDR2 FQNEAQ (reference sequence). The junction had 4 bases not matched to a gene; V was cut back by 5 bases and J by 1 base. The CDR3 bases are TGTGCCAGCAGCGTGCGACAGGGGGCGAACACTGAAGCTTTCTTT. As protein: CASSVRQGANTEAFF.

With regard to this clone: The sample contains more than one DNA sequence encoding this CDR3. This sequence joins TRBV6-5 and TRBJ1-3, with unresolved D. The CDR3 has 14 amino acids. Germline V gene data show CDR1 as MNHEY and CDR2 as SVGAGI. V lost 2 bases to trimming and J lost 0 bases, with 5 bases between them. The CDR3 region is CASSYGSSGNTIYF. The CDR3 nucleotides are TGTGCCAGCAGTTACGGCAGCTCTGGAAACACCATATATTTT.

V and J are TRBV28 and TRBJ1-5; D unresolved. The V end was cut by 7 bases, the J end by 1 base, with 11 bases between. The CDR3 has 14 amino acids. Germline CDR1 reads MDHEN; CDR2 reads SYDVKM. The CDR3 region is CASTSIESNQPQHF. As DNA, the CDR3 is TGTGCCAGCACCTCAATCGAGAGCAATCAGCCCCAGCATTTT.